These 7 T cell receptor beta chains were sequenced from one sample in a study of blood T cell repertoires in COVID-19. Data came from immunoSEQ multiplex PCR; TCRdb stores just in-frame clones and leaves some out. The table records around 140,000 clones, around 84% of them present only once. The source material was peripheral blood. The receptors stem from a man in his sixties with active or convalescent COVID-19.

The rearrangement links TRBV5-8 to TRBJ1-2, with 9 positions matching TRBD1. V shed 4 bases and J 6 bases; nucleotides not matched to a gene: 7. Looked up from germline, CDR1 is SGHTS and CDR2 is YDEGEE. The CDR3 runs 14 residues. CDR3 region: CASSSYRGQNGYTF. Written as DNA, the CDR3 is TGTGCCAGCAGCAGCTACAGGGGGCAGAATGGCTACACCTTC.

V and J are TRBV27 and TRBJ2-1, with TRBD2 matching 8 bases. Germline V lookup: CDR1 MNHEY, CDR2 SMNVEV (reference sequence). The CDR3 covers 16 residues. Losses at the gene ends were 2 bases for V and 0 bases for J; bases not matched to a gene: 3. This chain's CDR3 is CASSLRAGGSYNEQFF. CDR3 DNA sequence: TGTGCCAGCAGTTTAAGGGCGGGAGGCTCCTACAATGAGCAGTTCTTC.

The chain links TRBV3-1 (or the pseudogene TRBV3-2) to TRBJ1-1; D is undetermined. This CDR3 region has 14 residues. V was pared by 3 bases and J by 1 base, with 9 bases between. Germline loops: CDR1 LGHDT, CDR2 YNNKEL (reference sequence). CDR3 DNA sequence: TGTGCCAGCAGCCAGACAAACTCGAACACTGAAGCTTTCTTT. As protein: CASSQTNSNTEAFF.

This clone was detected only once. The chain joins TRBV10-1 to TRBJ2-1, with 9 bases fitting TRBD2. CDR1 and CDR2 from the germline V gene are WNHNN and SYGVQD (reference sequence). Trimming cost V 3 bases and J 4 bases; bases outside gene matches: 7. This CDR3 region has 16 residues. CDR3 amino acids: CASSDQAGGRYNEQFF. The CDR3, as DNA: TGCGCCAGCAGTGACCAAGCGGGAGGCCGTTACAATGAGCAGTTCTTC.

V and J are TRBV6-6 and TRBJ2-4; 8 nucleotides line up with TRBD1. The J segment lost 0 bases and the V segment lost 4 bases, leaving 2 bases of the junction unmatched. This CDR3 comprises 15 residues. Germline V gene data show CDR1 as MNHNY and CDR2 as SVGAGI (reference sequence). This chain's CDR3 is CASSSDRGAKNIQYF. The CDR3, as DNA: TGTGCCAGCAGTTCCGACAGGGGAGCCAAAAACATTCAGTACTTC.

This clone was counted between two and nine times. This chain uses TRBV18 with TRBJ1-1; 7 bases agree with TRBD1. The CDR3 totals 15 residues. CDR1 and CDR2 (germline): KGHSH, LQKENI. The ends lost 2 bases at V and 0 bases at J; junction bases unmatched: 3. The CDR3 sequence: CASSPSDRVNTEAFF. The CDR3 DNA is TGTGCCAGCTCACCATCTGACAGGGTGAACACTGAAGCTTTCTTT.

The rearrangement uses TRBV5-4 and TRBJ1-1, with a possible D match to TRBD1 (6 bases). V was cut by 4 bases and J by 5 bases, with 9 bases left in between. Looked up from germline, CDR1 is SGHNT and CDR2 is YYREEE (reference sequence). The CDR3 runs 12 residues. The CDR3 sequence is CASSPGQTEAFF. The CDR3 DNA sequence: TGTGCCAGCAGCCCAGGACAGACTGAAGCTTTCTTT.